These T cell receptor beta chains were read from a single sample in a study of T cell responses to AZD1222 COVID-19 vaccine. Here immunoSEQ multiplex PCR was the method, and the copy in TCRdb shows in-frame clones only, minus some. The data hold over 150,000 clones, with around 85% observed a single time. The input for sequencing was peripheral blood, taken 28 days after the second AZD1222 dose. These receptors all come from an adult who received the AZD1222 COVID-19 vaccine. CDR3s include the opening cysteine and the closing phenylalanine or tryptophan. A D gene is named only where the DNA matches it firmly. The listing skips clone size in some rows; elsewhere it reads once, few, many or a size class.

NA	NA	14	TRBV18	TRBJ1-2	CASSPGPVNYGYTF	TGTGCCAGCTCACCAGGTCCAGTCAACTATGGCTACACCTTC
NA	NA	13	TRBV12-3/TRBV12-4	TRBJ1-1	CASSPVPGTEAFF	TGTGCCAGCAGTCCGGTTCCGGGAACTGAAGCTTTCTTT
NA	TRBD2	18	TRBV10-3	TRBJ2-7	CAISETSGDQQRPYEQYF	TGTGCCATCAGCGAAACTAGCGGGGACCAACAGCGCCCCTACGAGCAGTACTTC
NA	NA	14	TRBV2	TRBJ2-3	CASSEVGEPDTQYF	TGTGCCAGCAGTGAAGTCGGGGAACCAGATACGCAGTATTTT
NA	NA	14	TRBV5-8	TRBJ1-6	CASSFRWDGSPLHF	TGTGCCAGCAGCTTTCGGTGGGACGGATCACCCCTCCACTTT
NA	NA	13	TRBV18	TRBJ2-7	CASSMGTSYEQYF	TGTGCCAGCTCAATGGGGACCTCCTACGAGCAGTACTTC
NA	NA	16	TRBV18	TRBJ2-2	CASSKFSGEHTGELFF	TGTGCCAGCTCAAAGTTCTCGGGAGAACACACCGGGGAGCTGTTTTTT
NA	NA	14	TRBV5-6	TRBJ1-3	CASSQVRQAETIYF	TGTGCCAGCAGCCAAGTCAGACAGGCGGAGACCATATATTTT
NA	NA	13	TRBV7-2	TRBJ1-2	CASSSRPPVGYTF	TGTGCCAGCAGCTCCCGTCCCCCCGTCGGCTACACCTTC
NA	TRBD1	16	TRBV5-6	TRBJ1-2	CASSQPIRQGFYGYTF	TGTGCCAGCAGCCAGCCTATCAGACAGGGGTTCTATGGCTACACCTTC
NA	NA	14	TRBV19	TRBJ1-1	CASSWDLRGTEAFF	TGTGCCAGTAGTTGGGACTTGCGGGGCACTGAAGCTTTCTTT
NA	NA	14	TRBV7-9	TRBJ2-7	CASSPQGWDYEQYF	TGTGCCAGCAGCCCCCAGGGGTGGGACTACGAGCAGTACTTC
NA	NA	11	TRBV11-2	TRBJ2-7	CASSPIEEQYF	TGTGCCAGCAGCCCCATAGAGGAGCAGTACTTC
NA	NA	12	TRBV5-6	TRBJ1-1	CASQWGNTEAFF	TGTGCCAGCCAGTGGGGGAACACTGAAGCTTTCTTT
NA	TRBD1	14	TRBV6-5	TRBJ1-6	CASRDRSNNSPLHF	TGTGCCAGCAGGGACAGGTCGAATAATTCACCCCTCCACTTT
NA	NA	14	TRBV10-2	TRBJ2-3	CASSEGVTQDTQYF	TGCGCCAGCAGTGAGGGAGTAACACAAGATACGCAGTATTTT
NA	NA	13	TRBV12-3/TRBV12-4	TRBJ1-1	CASSYSGGIKAFF	TGTGCCAGCAGTTATTCTGGGGGGATTAAGGCTTTCTTT
NA	TRBD2	15	TRBV5-1	TRBJ2-1	CASSPLRGSYNEQFF	TGCGCCAGCAGCCCCCTGCGGGGGAGTTACAATGAGCAGTTCTTC
NA	NA	12	TRBV12-3/TRBV12-4	TRBJ1-2	CATPGTRTGYTF	TGTGCCACCCCCGGGACCCGGACTGGCTACACCTTC
few	NA	14	TRBV29-1	TRBJ2-7	CSVRPQLSSYEQYF	TGCAGCGTTCGCCCGCAACTAAGCTCCTACGAGCAGTACTTC
NA	NA	15	TRBV6-2/TRBV6-3	TRBJ1-1	CASSYSRLLNTEAFF	TGTGCCAGCAGTTACTCCAGACTCCTGAACACTGAAGCTTTCTTT
NA	TRBD2	16	TRBV10-3	TRBJ2-1	CAISGPGGERYNEQFF	TGTGCCATCAGTGGGCCGGGGGGGGAACGCTACAATGAGCAGTTCTTC
NA	NA	13	TRBV12-3/TRBV12-4	TRBJ1-4	CASSLRGHEKLFF	TGTGCCAGCAGTTTACGAGGGCATGAAAAACTGTTTTTT
NA	NA	15	TRBV7-9	TRBJ1-4	CASSFGGLGNEKLFF	TGTGCCAGCAGCTTCGGGGGGCTGGGTAATGAAAAACTGTTTTTT
NA	TRBD2	14	TRBV6-5	TRBJ2-3	CASSLAGDTDTQYF	TGTGCCAGCTCCCTAGCGGGGGACACAGATACGCAGTATTTT
NA	TRBD1	13	TRBV5-6	TRBJ2-7	CASSAGGSYEQYF	TGTGCCAGCAGCGCAGGGGGCAGCTACGAGCAGTACTTC
NA	TRBD1	13	TRBV19	TRBJ2-7	CATAPGQDYEQYF	TGTGCCACGGCCCCGGGACAGGACTACGAGCAGTACTTC